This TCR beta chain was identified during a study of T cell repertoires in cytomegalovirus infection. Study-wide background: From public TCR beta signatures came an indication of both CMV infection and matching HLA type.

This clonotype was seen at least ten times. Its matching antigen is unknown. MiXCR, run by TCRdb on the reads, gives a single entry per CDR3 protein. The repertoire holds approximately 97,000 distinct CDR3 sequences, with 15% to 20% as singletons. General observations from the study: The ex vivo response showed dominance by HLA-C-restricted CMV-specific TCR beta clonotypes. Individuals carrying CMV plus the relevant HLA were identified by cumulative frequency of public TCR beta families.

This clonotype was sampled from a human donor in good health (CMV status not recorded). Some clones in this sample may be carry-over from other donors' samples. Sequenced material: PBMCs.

CDR3 in amino acids: CAISGGQGNTEAFF. In DNA form, the CDR3 reads TGTGCCATCAGTGGGGGACAGGGCAACACTGAAGCTTTCTTT. The rearrangement links TRBV10-3 to TRBJ1-1; 9 bases align to TRBD1. V shed 4 bases, J shed 2 bases, and the junction held 2 bases outside the gene matches. The length of the CDR3 is 14 residues. Germline V CDR1 and CDR2: ENHRY, SYGVKD.